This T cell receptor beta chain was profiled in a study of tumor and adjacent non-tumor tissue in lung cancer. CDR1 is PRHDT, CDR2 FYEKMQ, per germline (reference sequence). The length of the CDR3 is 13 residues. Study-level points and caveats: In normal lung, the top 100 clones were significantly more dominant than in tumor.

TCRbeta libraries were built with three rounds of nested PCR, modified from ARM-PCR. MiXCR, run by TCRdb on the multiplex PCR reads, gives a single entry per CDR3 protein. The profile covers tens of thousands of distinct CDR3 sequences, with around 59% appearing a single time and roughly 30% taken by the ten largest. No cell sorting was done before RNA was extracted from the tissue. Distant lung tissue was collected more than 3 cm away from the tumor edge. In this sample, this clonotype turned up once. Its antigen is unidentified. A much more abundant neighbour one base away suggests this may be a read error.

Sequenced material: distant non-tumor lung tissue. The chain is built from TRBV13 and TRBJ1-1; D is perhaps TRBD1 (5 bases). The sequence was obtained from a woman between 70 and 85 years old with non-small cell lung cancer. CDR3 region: CASNLAAQGQAFF. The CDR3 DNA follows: TGTGCCAGCAACTTAGCCGCCCAGGGACAAGCTTTCTTT.